This section outlines one TCR beta chain sequence together with its context. Using immunoSEQ multiplex PCR, the repertoire was profiled, and TCRdb retains in-frame clones only, with some absent. Here the sample spans under 200,000 clones, about 88% being singletons. The sample belongs to a study of T cell responses to AZD1222 COVID-19 vaccine. This CDR3 is 15 amino acids long. The TCR sequence derives from an adult who received the AZD1222 COVID-19 vaccine. The V call is TRBV21-1, the J call TRBJ2-3; TRBD2 is the table's D call and was not checked against the DNA. TRBV21-1 is an annotated pseudogene. Sequencing used peripheral blood, obtained 28 days after the second AZD1222 dose. The CDR3 loop is CASSPPPDGADTQYF. CDR3 in DNA: TGTGCCAGCAGCCCCCCTCCGGACGGGGCAGATACGCAGTATTTT.